The clone carrying this T cell receptor (beta chain) was seen a single time. The data were taken from a study of cytomegalovirus exposure and HLA in healthy donors. V lost 1 base to trimming and J lost 4 bases, with 10 bases between them. Germline lookup yields CDR1 MGHRA and CDR2 YSYEKL. The CDR3 totals 15 residues. Method: immunoSEQ multiplex PCR; TCRdb's copy keeps in-frame clones and lacks some. The sample carries 150,000 to 200,000 clones, around 80% recorded once. This TCR came from a woman in her 30s in good health and CMV-seronegative. This sequence joins TRBV4-1 and TRBJ1-4, with D possibly TRBD1 on 5 matching bases. Sequenced material: PBMCs. CDR3 nucleotide sequence: TGCGCCAGCAGCCAAGTGGGAGGGGATAATGAAAAACTGTTTTTT. It is translated as CASSQVGGDNEKLFF.